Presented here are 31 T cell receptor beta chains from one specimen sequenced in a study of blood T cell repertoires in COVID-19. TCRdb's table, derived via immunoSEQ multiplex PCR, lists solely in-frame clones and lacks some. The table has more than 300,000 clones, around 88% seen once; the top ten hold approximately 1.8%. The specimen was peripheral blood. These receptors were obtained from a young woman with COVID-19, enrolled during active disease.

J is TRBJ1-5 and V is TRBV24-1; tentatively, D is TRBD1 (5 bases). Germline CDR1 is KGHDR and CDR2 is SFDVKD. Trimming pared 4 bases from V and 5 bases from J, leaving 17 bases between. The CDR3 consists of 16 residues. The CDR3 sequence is CATSDATVENYQPQHF. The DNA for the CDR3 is TGTGCCACCAGTGACGCGACAGTAGAGAATTATCAGCCCCAGCATTTT.

CDR3 bases: TGTGCCAGCAGGGCCGGGACAGGCTATGGCTACACCTTC. Translated, it gives CASRAGTGYGYTF. The rearrangement uses TRBV2 and TRBJ1-2; the match to TRBD1 covers 8 bases. Germline V lookup: CDR1 SNHLY, CDR2 FYNNEI. The V gene end was trimmed by 6 bases and the J gene end by 4 bases; junction bases not matched to a gene: 4. CDR3 length equals 13 residues.

CDR3 DNA sequence: TGTGCCAGCAGTTTATCGGTCGGGAACACTGAAGCTTTCTTT. Translation: CASSLSVGNTEAFF. The chain links TRBV27 to TRBJ1-1; D uncertain. This CDR3 has 14 amino acids. The ends were cut back, 0 bases at V and 1 base at J, with 6 bases in the middle. Germline loops: CDR1 MNHEY, CDR2 SMNVEV (reference sequence).

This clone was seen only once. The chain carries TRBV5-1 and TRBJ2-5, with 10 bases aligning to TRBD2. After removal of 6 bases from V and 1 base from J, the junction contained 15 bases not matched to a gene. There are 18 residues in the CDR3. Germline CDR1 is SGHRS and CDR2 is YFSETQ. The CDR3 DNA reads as TGCGCCAGCAAGATCTCAGGTAGCGGGGGGCGGATCCAAGAGACCCAGTACTTC. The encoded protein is CASKISGSGGRIQETQYF.

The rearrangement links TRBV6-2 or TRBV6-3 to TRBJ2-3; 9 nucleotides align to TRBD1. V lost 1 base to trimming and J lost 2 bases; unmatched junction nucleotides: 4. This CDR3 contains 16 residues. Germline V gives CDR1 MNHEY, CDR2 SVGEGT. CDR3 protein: CASSYWGQGATDTQYF. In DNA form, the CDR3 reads TGTGCCAGCAGTTACTGGGGACAGGGAGCCACAGATACGCAGTATTTT.

The chain's CDR3 is CATSPDRPNTGELFF. The DNA for the CDR3 is TGTGCCACCAGCCCAGACAGACCCAACACCGGGGAGCTGTTTTTT. This rearrangement joins TRBV15 to TRBJ2-2; TRBD1 is a possible D gene (5 bases). CDR1 is LNHNV and CDR2 is YYDKDF in the germline V gene (reference sequence). The CDR3 spans 15 residues. Trimming left V 5 bases short and J 2 bases short, with 12 bases between.

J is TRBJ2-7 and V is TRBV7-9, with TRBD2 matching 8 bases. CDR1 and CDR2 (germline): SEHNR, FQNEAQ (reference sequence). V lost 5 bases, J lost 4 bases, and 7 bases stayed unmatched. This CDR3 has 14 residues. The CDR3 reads CASSPSSGEYEQYV. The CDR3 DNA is TGTGCCAGCAGCCCCAGTAGCGGGGAATACGAGCAGTACGTC.

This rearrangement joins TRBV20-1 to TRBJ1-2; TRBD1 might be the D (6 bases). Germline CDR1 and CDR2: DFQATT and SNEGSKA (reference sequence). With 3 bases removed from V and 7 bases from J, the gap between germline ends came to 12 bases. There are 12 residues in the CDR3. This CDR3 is CSASPQGFGYTF. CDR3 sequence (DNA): TGCAGTGCTAGTCCACAGGGCTTTGGCTACACCTTC.

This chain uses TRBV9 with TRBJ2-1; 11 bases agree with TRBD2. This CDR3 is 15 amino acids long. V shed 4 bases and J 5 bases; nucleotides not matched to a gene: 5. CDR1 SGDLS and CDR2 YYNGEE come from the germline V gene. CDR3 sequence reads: CASSLTSGKHNEQFF. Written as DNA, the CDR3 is TGTGCCAGCAGCCTGACTAGCGGGAAACACAATGAGCAGTTCTTC.

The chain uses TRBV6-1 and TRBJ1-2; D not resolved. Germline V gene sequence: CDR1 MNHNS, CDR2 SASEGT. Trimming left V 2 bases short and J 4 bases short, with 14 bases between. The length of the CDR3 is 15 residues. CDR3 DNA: TGTGCCAGCAGTGAAAGTGGAGGGTTGGGCTATGGCTACACCTTC. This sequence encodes CASSESGGLGYGYTF.

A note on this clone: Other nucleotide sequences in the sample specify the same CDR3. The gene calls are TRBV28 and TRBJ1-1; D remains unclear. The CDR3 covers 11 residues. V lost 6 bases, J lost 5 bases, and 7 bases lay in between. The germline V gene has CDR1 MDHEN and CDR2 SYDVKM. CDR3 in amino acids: CASRLLTEAFF. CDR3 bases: TGTGCCAGCAGACTGTTAACTGAAGCTTTCTTT.

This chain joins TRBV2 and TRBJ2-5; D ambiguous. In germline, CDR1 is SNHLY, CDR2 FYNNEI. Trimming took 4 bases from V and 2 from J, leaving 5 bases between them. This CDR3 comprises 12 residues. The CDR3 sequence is CASSAQQETQYF. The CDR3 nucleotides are TGTGCCAGCAGTGCCCAGCAAGAGACCCAGTACTTC. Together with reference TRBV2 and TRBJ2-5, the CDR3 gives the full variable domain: EPEVTQTPSHQVTQMGQEVILRCVPISNHLYFYWYRQILGQKVEFLVSFYNNEISEKSEIFDDQFSVERPDGSNFTLKIRSTKLEDSAMYFCASSAQQETQYFGPGTRLLVL.

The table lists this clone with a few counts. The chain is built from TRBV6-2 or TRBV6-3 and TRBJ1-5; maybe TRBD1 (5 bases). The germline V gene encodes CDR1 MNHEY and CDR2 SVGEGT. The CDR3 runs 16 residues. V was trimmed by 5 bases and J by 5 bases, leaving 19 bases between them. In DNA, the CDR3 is TGTGCCAGCAGTCCCAGCAGGGTTCGGCATGATCAGCCCCAGCATTTT. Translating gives CASSPSRVRHDQPQHF.

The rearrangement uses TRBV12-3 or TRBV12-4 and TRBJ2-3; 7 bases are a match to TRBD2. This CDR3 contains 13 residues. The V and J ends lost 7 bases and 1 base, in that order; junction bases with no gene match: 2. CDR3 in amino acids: CASNGGGTDTQYF. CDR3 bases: TGTGCCAGCAATGGGGGGGGCACAGATACGCAGTATTTT.

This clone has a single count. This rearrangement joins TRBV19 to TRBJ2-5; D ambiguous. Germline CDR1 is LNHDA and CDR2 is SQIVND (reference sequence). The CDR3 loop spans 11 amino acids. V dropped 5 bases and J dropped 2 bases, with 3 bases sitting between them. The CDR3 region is CASSLQETQYF. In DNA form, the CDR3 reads TGTGCCAGTAGTCTACAAGAGACCCAGTACTTC. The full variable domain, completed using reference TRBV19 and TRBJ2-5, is DGGITQSPKYLFRKEGQNVTLSCEQNLNHDAMYWYRQDPGQGLRLIYYSQIVNDFQKGDIAEGYSVSREKKESFPLTVTSAQKNPTAFYLCASSLQETQYFGPGTRLLVL.

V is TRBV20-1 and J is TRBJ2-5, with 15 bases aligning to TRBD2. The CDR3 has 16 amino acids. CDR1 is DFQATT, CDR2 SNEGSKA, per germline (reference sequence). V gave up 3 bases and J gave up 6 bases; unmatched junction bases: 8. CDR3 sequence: CSASYGTSGGLKTQYF. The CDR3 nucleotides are TGCAGTGCTAGTTACGGGACTAGCGGGGGGTTGAAGACCCAGTACTTC.

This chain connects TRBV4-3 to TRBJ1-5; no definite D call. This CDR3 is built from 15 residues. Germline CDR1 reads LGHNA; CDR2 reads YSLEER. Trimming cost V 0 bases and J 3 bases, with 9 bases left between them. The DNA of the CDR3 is TGCGCCAGCAGCCAAGAGCTGGGCTTCAATCAGCCCCAGCATTTT. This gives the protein CASSQELGFNQPQHF.

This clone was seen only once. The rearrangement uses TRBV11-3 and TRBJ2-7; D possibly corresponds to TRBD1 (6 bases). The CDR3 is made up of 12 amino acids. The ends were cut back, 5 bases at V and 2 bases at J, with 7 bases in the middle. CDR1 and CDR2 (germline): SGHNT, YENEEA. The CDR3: CASSQGTYEQYF. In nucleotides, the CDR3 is TGTGCCAGCAGCCAGGGGACCTACGAGCAGTACTTC.

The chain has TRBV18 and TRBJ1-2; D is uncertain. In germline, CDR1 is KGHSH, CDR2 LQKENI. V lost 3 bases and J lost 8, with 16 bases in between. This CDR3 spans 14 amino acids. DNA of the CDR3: TGTGCCAGCTCACCGCAGGAGGGAGGATTCGGCTACACCTTC. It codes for CASSPQEGGFGYTF.

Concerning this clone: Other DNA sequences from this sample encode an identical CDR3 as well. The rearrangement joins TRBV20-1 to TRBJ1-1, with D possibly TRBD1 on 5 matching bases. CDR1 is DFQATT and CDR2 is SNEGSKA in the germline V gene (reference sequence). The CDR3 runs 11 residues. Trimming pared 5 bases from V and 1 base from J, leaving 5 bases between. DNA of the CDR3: TGCAGTGCTCAGGGGAACACTGAAGCTTTCTTT. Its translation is CSAQGNTEAFF.

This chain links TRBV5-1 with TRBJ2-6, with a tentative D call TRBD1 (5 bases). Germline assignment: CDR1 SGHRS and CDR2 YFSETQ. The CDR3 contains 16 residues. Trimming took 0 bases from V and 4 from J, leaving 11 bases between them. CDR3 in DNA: TGCGCCAGCAGCTTGGTAACAGGTTCCGGGGCCAACGTCCTGACTTTC. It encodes CASSLVTGSGANVLTF.

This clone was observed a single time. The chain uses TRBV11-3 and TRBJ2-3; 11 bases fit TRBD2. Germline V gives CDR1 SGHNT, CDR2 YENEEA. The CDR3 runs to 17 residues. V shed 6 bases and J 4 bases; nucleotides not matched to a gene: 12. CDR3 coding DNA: TGTGCCAGCAGTCGCCAACTGACTAGCGGGGAACCAGATACGCAGTATTTT. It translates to CASSRQLTSGEPDTQYF.

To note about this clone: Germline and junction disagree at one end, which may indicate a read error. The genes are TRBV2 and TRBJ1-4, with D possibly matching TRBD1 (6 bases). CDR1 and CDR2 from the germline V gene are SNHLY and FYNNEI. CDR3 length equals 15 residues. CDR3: CASKGDGAQGVLGDF. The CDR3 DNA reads TGTGCCAGCAAAGGGGATGGGGCACAGGGAGTTTTGGGGGATTTT.

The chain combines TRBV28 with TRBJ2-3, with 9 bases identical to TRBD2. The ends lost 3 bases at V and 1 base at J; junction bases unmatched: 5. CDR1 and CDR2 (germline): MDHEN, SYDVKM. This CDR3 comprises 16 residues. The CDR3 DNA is TGTGCCAGCAGTTTCCTTAGCGGGGGCCGCACAGATACGCAGTATTTT. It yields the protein CASSFLSGGRTDTQYF.

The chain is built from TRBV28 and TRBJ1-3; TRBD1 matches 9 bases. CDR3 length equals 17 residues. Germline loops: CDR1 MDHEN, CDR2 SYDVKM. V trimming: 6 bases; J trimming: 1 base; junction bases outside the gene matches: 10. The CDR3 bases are TGTGCCAGCAGCCAACAGCGGACAGGGGCATCTGGAAACACCATATATTTT. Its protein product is CASSQQRTGASGNTIYF.

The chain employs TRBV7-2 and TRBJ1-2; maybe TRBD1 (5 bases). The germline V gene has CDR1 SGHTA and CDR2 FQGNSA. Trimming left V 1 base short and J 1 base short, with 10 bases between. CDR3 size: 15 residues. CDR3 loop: CASSLEAGLNYGYTF. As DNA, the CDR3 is TGTGCCAGCAGCTTAGAGGCAGGGCTTAACTATGGCTACACCTTC.

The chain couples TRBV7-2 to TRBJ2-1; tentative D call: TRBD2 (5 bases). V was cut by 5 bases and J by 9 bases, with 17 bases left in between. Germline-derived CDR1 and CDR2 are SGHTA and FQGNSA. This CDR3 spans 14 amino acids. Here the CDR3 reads CASSPARERSEQFF. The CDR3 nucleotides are TGTGCCAGCAGCCCGGCCCGGGAAAGGAGTGAGCAGTTCTTC.

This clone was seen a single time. For the CDR3, the DNA is TGTGCCAGCAGCCCACATCTAGCGGGGGTACTCACAGATACGCAGTATTTT. It codes for CASSPHLAGVLTDTQYF. The gene calls are TRBV11-2 and TRBJ2-3, with 10 bases that match TRBD2. Looked up from germline, CDR1 is SGHAT and CDR2 is FQNNGV. This CDR3 comprises 17 residues. The V segment lost 5 bases and the J segment 2 bases; nucleotides outside the gene matches: 10.

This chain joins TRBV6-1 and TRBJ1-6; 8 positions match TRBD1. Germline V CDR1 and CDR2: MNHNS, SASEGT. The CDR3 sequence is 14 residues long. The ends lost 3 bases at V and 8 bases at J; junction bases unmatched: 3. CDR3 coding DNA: TGTGCCAGCAGTGATGACAGGGGATATTCACCCCTCCACTTT. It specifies CASSDDRGYSPLHF.

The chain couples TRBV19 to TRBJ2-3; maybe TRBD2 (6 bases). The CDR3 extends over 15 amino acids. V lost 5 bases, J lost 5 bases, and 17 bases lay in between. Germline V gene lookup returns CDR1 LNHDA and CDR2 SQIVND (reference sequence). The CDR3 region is CASSVRAVGGDTQYF. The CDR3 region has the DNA TGTGCCAGTAGTGTGAGGGCGGTGGGGGGAGATACGCAGTATTTT.

In nucleotides, the CDR3 is TGTGCCAGCAGCCAAGACTTCGTAGATCCGCAGGGGGCGCAAGAGACCCAGTACTTC. This encodes CASSQDFVDPQGAQETQYF. This chain connects TRBV3-1 (or the pseudogene TRBV3-2) to TRBJ2-5; 8 nucleotides line up with TRBD1. The length of the CDR3 is 19 residues. V lost 0 bases, J lost 2 bases, and 14 bases stayed unmatched. Per the germline V gene, CDR1 is LGHDT and CDR2 is YNNKEL (reference sequence).